The entry below gives a single TCR beta chain sequence along with its context. This CDR3 is built from 16 residues. The V and J ends lost 6 bases and 2 bases respectively, with 20 bases between them. Germline V gene lookup returns CDR1 SGHVS and CDR2 FQNEAQ. These data belong to a study of blood T cell repertoires in COVID-19. The method was immunoSEQ multiplex PCR; TCRdb's version includes in-frame clones alone and lacks a portion of them. The sample holds 95,000 to 150,000 clones; about three quarters are singletons and the top ten take around 0.9%. The source material was peripheral blood. The V gene is TRBV7-8, the J gene TRBJ2-7; TRBD2 might be the D (6 bases). The clonotype comes from a human donor with acute or convalescent COVID-19. The donor label of this sample is uncertain. CDR3 loop: CASRPGGVGFTYEQYF. For the CDR3, the DNA is TGTGCCAGCAGGCCAGGAGGGGTGGGTTTTACCTACGAGCAGTACTTC.